Each of the 19 T cell receptor beta chains below was sequenced from the same sample in a study of vaccination and CD4 T cells after COVID-19. Treatment meaning: roughly nine-day PBMC culture with coronavirus spike peptide pools or control peptides (ViraFEST assay). Sequencing of the DNA from cultured CD4+ T cells was carried out with the Oncomine TCR Beta short-read assay. TCRdb re-derived calls from the PCR reads in MiXCR, one entry per CDR3 protein. Here the sample spans 7,500 to 9,500 distinct CDR3 sequences, roughly 50% being singletons. Their target antigens are unknown. Sequenced material: CD4+ T cells from blood, cultured in vitro. All receptors come from a human donor who had recovered from COVID-19.

The J gene is TRBJ2-5, the V gene TRBV6-1; 9 nucleotides line up with TRBD1. V lost 4 bases to trimming and J lost 5 bases; unmatched junction nucleotides: 8. Germline CDR1 reads MNHNS; CDR2 reads SASEGT. CDR3 length: 15 amino acids. The CDR3 DNA is TGTGCCAGCAGTGCAAACAGGGGGCTCGTGGAGACCCAGTACTTC. Protein: CASSANRGLVETQYF.

This clonotype is categorized as medium-sized. V gene TRBV6-5 combines with J gene TRBJ2-3; D not resolved. The ends were cut back, 3 bases at V and 0 bases at J, with 10 bases in the middle. Germline V gene sequence: CDR1 MNHEY, CDR2 SVGAGI. The CDR3 extends over 15 amino acids. The CDR3 is CASSYSHPSTDTQYF. The CDR3 DNA sequence: TGTGCCAGCAGTTATAGCCATCCTAGCACAGATACGCAGTATTTT.

The V gene is TRBV19, the J gene TRBJ2-1, with TRBD2 matching 13 bases. In germline, CDR1 is LNHDA, CDR2 SQIVND (reference sequence). Trimming took 6 bases from V and 2 from J; bases not matched to a gene: 10. This CDR3 region has 18 residues. CDR3 sequence: CASRPGLAGTQAYNEQFF. DNA of the CDR3: TGTGCCAGTAGACCGGGACTAGCGGGGACACAAGCCTACAATGAGCAGTTCTTC.

J is TRBJ2-1 and V is TRBV28; TRBD1 might be the D (5 bases). Germline CDR1 reads MDHEN; CDR2 reads SYDVKM. V lost 4 bases to trimming and J lost 2 bases, with 21 bases between them. The CDR3 totals 18 residues. The CDR3 region has the DNA TGTGCCAGCAGTTACCCCCCGAACGGACAAAGGACCTACAATGAGCAGTTCTTC. Its translation: CASSYPPNGQRTYNEQFF.

This clonotype has just a few counts. The rearrangement links TRBV5-6 to TRBJ2-5; no clear D. The CDR3 sequence is 11 residues long. Germline V lookup: CDR1 SGHDT, CDR2 YYEEEE. V lost 2 bases and J lost 5, with 4 bases in between. CDR3 loop: CASSFYETQYF. CDR3 DNA sequence: TGTGCCAGCAGCTTTTACGAGACCCAGTACTTC.

The chain uses TRBV24-1 and TRBJ2-3; D unclear. Trimming took 9 bases from V and 5 from J, leaving 8 bases between them. CDR1 and CDR2 (germline): KGHDR, SFDVKD. The CDR3 loop spans 11 amino acids. This CDR3 is CATSSRDTQYF. The CDR3 DNA reads TGTGCCACCTCGTCCAGAGATACGCAGTATTTT.

DNA of the CDR3: TGTGCCACCAGTGATCAACCTTTTGGGACAGGGATCAGGAATGAGCAGTTCTTC. It translates to CATSDQPFGTGIRNEQFF. This chain links TRBV24-1 with TRBJ2-1; 9 bases fit TRBD1. This CDR3 region has 18 residues. The V segment lost 3 bases and the J segment 7 bases; nucleotides outside the gene matches: 15. Per the germline V gene, CDR1 is KGHDR and CDR2 is SFDVKD.

The V and J genes are TRBV7-9 and TRBJ2-3; 11 nucleotides agree with TRBD2. V trimming: 1 base; J trimming: 4 bases; junction bases outside the gene matches: 7. The CDR3 covers 17 residues. CDR1 SEHNR and CDR2 FQNEAQ come from the germline V gene (reference sequence). CDR3 protein: CASSLGLAGGGADTQYF. The CDR3 coding sequence is TGTGCCAGCAGCTTAGGCCTAGCGGGGGGCGGCGCAGATACGCAGTATTTT.

This clonotype occurred a few times. The chain combines TRBV10-3 with TRBJ2-7; 9 nucleotides agree with TRBD1. After removal of 11 bases from V and 6 bases from J, the junction contained 11 bases not matched to a gene. This CDR3 is built from 13 residues. In germline, CDR1 is ENHRY, CDR2 SYGVKD. In DNA, the CDR3 is TGTGCCGGGTCCGGGGACAGGGAAGGCGAGCAGTACTTC. Translated: CAGSGDREGEQYF.

The table lists this clonotype with a count of one. This chain links TRBV2 with TRBJ1-4; D perhaps matches TRBD1 (5 bases). CDR1 and CDR2 from the germline V gene are SNHLY and FYNNEI. CDR3 length equals 13 residues. Deletions cut 6 bases from V and 8 bases from J, with 13 bases between. For the CDR3, the DNA is TGTGCCAGCAGAGCCCAGGGCGGAGAAAAACTGTTTTTT. It is translated as CASRAQGGEKLFF.

The chain carries TRBV11-2 and TRBJ1-1; tentatively, D is TRBD1 (5 bases). Germline CDR1 SGHAT, CDR2 FQNNGV. This CDR3 is built from 17 residues. Trimming removed 0 bases at V and 1 base at J, with 15 bases between. The CDR3: CASSLDGGRYGNTEAFF. As DNA, the CDR3 is TGTGCCAGCAGCTTAGATGGGGGGAGGTACGGGAACACTGAAGCTTTCTTT. Looking up the rest from reference TRBV11-2 and TRBJ1-1 gives the full variable domain: EAGVAQSPRYKIIEKRQSVAFWCNPISGHATLYWYQQILGQGPKLLIQFQNNGVVDDSQLPKDRFSAERLKGVDSTLKIQPAKLEDSAVYLCASSLDGGRYGNTEAFFGQGTRLTVV.

The chain recombines TRBV6-1 with TRBJ2-7; no definite D call. The V end was cut by 6 bases, the J end by 3 bases, with 9 bases between. Germline CDR1 reads MNHNS; CDR2 reads SASEGT. The CDR3 spans 12 residues. CDR3 protein: CASRLDVYEQYF. The CDR3 nucleotides read TGTGCCAGCAGATTGGACGTCTACGAGCAGTACTTC.

This chain joins TRBV10-3 and TRBJ1-1; the D is unclear. CDR1 and CDR2 from the germline V gene are ENHRY and SYGVKD. CDR3 length: 16 amino acids. V lost 4 bases to trimming and J lost 3 bases, with 18 bases between them. The DNA of the CDR3 is TGTGCCATCAGTGGGGGTCAGTCGCTGGCACACACTGAAGCTTTCTTT. It is translated as CAISGGQSLAHTEAFF.

The rearrangement links TRBV7-8 to TRBJ2-3; D not certain. The length of the CDR3 is 18 residues. V lost 4 bases to trimming and J lost 3 bases, with 23 bases between them. CDR1 and CDR2 (germline): SGHVS, FQNEAQ. CDR3 residues: CASSSEPPPLKRTDTQYF. The CDR3 bases are TGTGCCAGCAGCTCCGAGCCACCCCCATTAAAGAGGACAGATACGCAGTATTTT.

This clonotype was seen a handful of times. The rearrangement uses TRBV7-3 and TRBJ2-1; TRBD1 matches at 10 bases. Germline values: CDR1 SGHTA, CDR2 FQGTGA. CDR3 size: 15 residues. Trimming cost V 2 bases and J 8 bases; bases outside gene matches: 6. Written as DNA, the CDR3 is TGTGCCAGCAGCTTAGGACAGGGGGACGTTCATGAGCAGTTCTTC. It yields the protein CASSLGQGDVHEQFF.

A few counts support this clonotype. This sequence joins TRBV11-2 and TRBJ2-3, with 8 bases identical to TRBD2. There are 14 residues in the CDR3. Germline V lookup: CDR1 SGHAT, CDR2 FQNNGV. The J segment lost 8 bases and the V segment lost 6 bases, leaving 10 bases of the junction unmatched. The CDR3 spells CASRVGPGGFTQYF. In nucleotides, the CDR3 is TGTGCCAGCAGGGTGGGGCCGGGAGGGTTTACGCAGTATTTT. The whole variable domain, filled in from reference TRBV11-2 and TRBJ2-3, reads EAGVAQSPRYKIIEKRQSVAFWCNPISGHATLYWYQQILGQGPKLLIQFQNNGVVDDSQLPKDRFSAERLKGVDSTLKIQPAKLEDSAVYLCASRVGPGGFTQYFGPGTRLTVL.

CDR3 sequence reads: CASSERGIDSPLHF. Here the CDR3 DNA reads TGTGCCAGCAGTGAAAGGGGCATCGATTCACCCCTCCACTTT. V is TRBV6-1 and J is TRBJ1-6, with D possibly TRBD1 on 5 matching bases. The germline V gene has CDR1 MNHNS and CDR2 SASEGT. The CDR3 is 14 residues long. V was shortened by 2 bases and J by 8 bases, with 10 bases between the two germline ends.

The rearrangement uses TRBV27 and TRBJ2-1; 9 positions agree with TRBD2. Per germline, CDR1 MNHEY and CDR2 SMNVEV (reference sequence). With 3 bases clipped from V and 4 bases from J, the junction kept 1 base outside the gene matches. The CDR3 spans 14 residues. The DNA of the CDR3 is TGTGCCAGCAGTTTGCTAGCGGGGTACAATGAGCAGTTCTTC. The encoded protein is CASSLLAGYNEQFF.

This sequence joins TRBV5-4 and TRBJ2-1; TRBD1 might be the D (6 bases). Trimming pared 3 bases from V and 10 bases from J, leaving 11 bases between. This CDR3 comprises 12 residues. The germline CDR1 and CDR2 sequences are SGHNT and YYREEE (reference sequence). As DNA, the CDR3 is TGTGCCAGCAGCTCTGCAGACAGGGAGCAGTTCTTC. It specifies CASSSADREQFF.